This record concerns one TCR beta chain sequence. CDR3 length: 15 amino acids. CDR1 and CDR2 from the germline V gene are MGHDK and SYGVNS. V lost 5 bases to trimming and J lost 8 bases; unmatched junction nucleotides: 12. In the source study's methods: Reference gene primer amplification in the assay estimated nucleated cell counts. Some clones are missing from TCRdb's copy, which holds only in-frame ones; the method was immunoSEQ multiplex PCR. V, J and clone size reflect that table, while D and trimming were determined from the DNA. The sample consists of some 180,000 clones, around nine tenths of them appearing once. The sample comes from a study of blood T cell repertoires in COVID-19.

This sequence originates from a woman older than 75 with COVID-19, enrolled during active disease. The chain is built from TRBV25-1 and TRBJ1-2; 9 bases align to TRBD1. Material for sequencing was peripheral blood. The CDR3 region has the DNA TGTGCCAGCAGTTACTCCGGGACAGGGAATCGCGGCTACACCTTC. Protein: CASSYSGTGNRGYTF.